The rows below give T cell receptor beta chains drawn from one sample of a study of metastatic and nonmetastatic thyroid tumors. MiXCR re-clonotyped the PCR reads for TCRdb. The sample holds tens of thousands of clones, roughly a quarter seen once. The sequencing input was blood. All receptors derive from a female donor with papillary thyroid cancer or a benign thyroid nodule (not recorded which). Some clones in this sample may be carry-over from other donors' samples. CDR3s include the opening cysteine and the closing phenylalanine or tryptophan. Size values are once, few and many counts, or a class for expanded clones, and some rows have none.

abundance: few; v_gene: TRBV6-9; CDR3aa: CASSSALLQEAHYF
abundance: many; v_gene: TRBV4-1; CDR3aa: CASSQGVMNTYNEQFF
abundance: -; v_gene: TRBV3-1; CDR3aa: CASSQDFGTAYEQYF
abundance: -; v_gene: TRBV6-1; CDR3aa: CASSPTLYSNQPQHF
abundance: few; v_gene: TRBV6-2/TRBV6-3; CDR3aa: CASSYSTTYEQYF
abundance: -; v_gene: TRBV27; CDR3aa: CASSLRSGYGYTF
abundance: -; v_gene: TRBV11-2; CDR3aa: CASSMQQGGNSPLHF
abundance: -; v_gene: TRBV5-6; CDR3aa: CASSYRGRNTEAFF
abundance: -; v_gene: TRBV6-1; CDR3aa: CASSELQGTSYEQYF
abundance: -; v_gene: TRBV28; CDR3aa: CASSFAWSTRGLGFEAFF
abundance: -; v_gene: TRBV20-1; CDR3aa: CSATPTGEQYF
abundance: many; v_gene: TRBV12-3/TRBV12-4; CDR3aa: CASSRREQETQYF
abundance: -; v_gene: TRBV6-5; CDR3aa: CASSYGEADTQYF
abundance: many; v_gene: TRBV20-1; CDR3aa: CSARLTGSRRYNEQFF
abundance: few; v_gene: TRBV19; CDR3aa: CASSTLAGTGYEKLFF
abundance: -; v_gene: TRBV30; CDR3aa: CAWSNVIIANNEEGEKLFF
abundance: medium-sized; v_gene: TRBV28; CDR3aa: CASSDWTGDRSGNTIYF
abundance: -; v_gene: TRBV24-1; CDR3aa: CATSGARDTGFTDTQYF
abundance: -; v_gene: TRBV11-2; CDR3aa: CASSPGVGNEQFF
abundance: medium-sized; v_gene: TRBV7-8; CDR3aa: CASSLEAGEINYGYTF
abundance: few; v_gene: TRBV7-6; CDR3aa: CASSLLPTGDSNQPQHF
abundance: many; v_gene: TRBV20-1; CDR3aa: CSARRRLAGLETQYF
abundance: -; v_gene: TRBV13; CDR3aa: CASSPRTAFSSGANVLTF
abundance: few; v_gene: TRBV28; CDR3aa: CASSLTGGGAGGDLVF
abundance: medium-sized; v_gene: TRBV12-3/TRBV12-4; CDR3aa: CASSLEGSTKEFF
abundance: few; v_gene: TRBV28; CDR3aa: CDSSTLRVNTEAFF
abundance: many; v_gene: TRBV20-1; CDR3aa: CSARTLGEQFF
abundance: many; v_gene: TRBV5-4; CDR3aa: CASSSTQGSGEQYF
abundance: -; v_gene: TRBV20-1; CDR3aa: CSAPGGGYEQYF
abundance: many; v_gene: TRBV7-3; CDR3aa: CASSRGQPGGELFF
abundance: -; v_gene: TRBV3-1; CDR3aa: CASSQTGGRTEAFF
abundance: many; v_gene: TRBV5-8; CDR3aa: CASSFQNQPQHF